The TCR beta chain under discussion was sequenced for a study of blood T cell repertoires in COVID-19. Study at large: The cDNA or gDNA used as material had been derived from T cells, B-cell-depleted T cells, or PBMCs.

Assay used: immunoSEQ multiplex PCR; TCRdb lists only in-frame clones, some missing. The table has 350,000 to 400,000 clones, 85% to 90% seen once. The CDR3 covers 16 residues. CDR1 and CDR2 from the germline V gene are SGHRS and YFSETQ. Trimming stripped 3 bases from V and 4 bases from J, with 18 bases between. The receptor was isolated from a woman under 40 with acute COVID-19. The V and J genes are TRBV5-1 and TRBJ2-3, with D possibly matching TRBD1 (6 bases). Sequenced input: PBMCs or T cells enriched from blood (not recorded which). The CDR3 nucleotides are TGCGCCAGCAGCTGGGCAGCAGGGGCGGCAGCAGATACGCAGTATTTT. This sequence encodes CASSWAAGAAADTQYF.